The 19 T cell receptor beta chains presented below share a single source sample, sequenced in a study of blood T cell repertoires in COVID-19. Clones were read by immunoSEQ multiplex PCR, and TCRdb kept only the in-frame ones, dropping some. Among around 340,000 clones listed, roughly 90% were seen once. The material sequenced was PBMCs or T cells enriched from blood (not recorded which). The receptors shown here come from a woman aged 25-40 years who had been exposed to COVID-19.

This rearrangement joins TRBV28 to TRBJ1-5; D possibly corresponds to TRBD1 (6 bases). Between the trimmed V and J ends, which lost 8 bases and 2 bases, there was a span of 19 bases. CDR1 is MDHEN, CDR2 SYDVKM, per germline. This CDR3 spans 16 amino acids. CDR3 in amino acids: CASLSGGRSGNQPQHF. The CDR3 nucleotides are TGTGCCAGCCTCTCGGGGGGGCGCTCGGGCAATCAGCCCCAGCATTTT.

The chain carries TRBV2 and TRBJ2-1; 8 positions agree with TRBD2. The trim removed 7 bases at V and 8 bases at J, leaving 7 bases unmatched. This CDR3 region has 13 residues. The germline CDR1 and CDR2 sequences are SNHLY and FYNNEI. The CDR3: CASTMGLGHEQFF. The CDR3 coding sequence is TGTGCCAGCACCATGGGACTAGGCCATGAGCAGTTCTTC. The variable domain in full, with the rest retrieved from reference TRBV2 and TRBJ2-1, is EPEVTQTPSHQVTQMGQEVILRCVPISNHLYFYWYRQILGQKVEFLVSFYNNEISEKSEIFDDQFSVERPDGSNFTLKIRSTKLEDSAMYFCASTMGLGHEQFFGPGTRLTVL.

CDR3: CASVAQVSHEQYF. DNA of the CDR3: TGTGCCAGCGTGGCGCAGGTTTCCCACGAGCAGTACTTC. This chain joins TRBV28 and TRBJ2-7; no firm D call. Germline loops: CDR1 MDHEN, CDR2 SYDVKM. There are 13 residues in the CDR3. Between the trimmed V and J ends, which lost 8 bases and 5 bases, there was a span of 16 bases.

CDR3 loop: CASRVTGEGGYTF. CDR3 nucleotides: TGTGCCAGCAGGGTGACAGGGGAGGGTGGCTACACCTTC. The chain recombines TRBV27 with TRBJ1-2; 8 positions agree with TRBD1. Germline CDR1 and CDR2: MNHEY and SMNVEV (reference sequence). The trim removed 6 bases at V and 7 bases at J, leaving 7 bases unmatched. The CDR3 contains 13 residues.

The chain carries TRBV3-1 (or the pseudogene TRBV3-2) and TRBJ2-7; 7 bases align to TRBD2. V shed 5 bases, J shed 2 bases, and the junction held 12 bases outside the gene matches. The CDR3 runs 16 residues. The germline V gene has CDR1 LGHDT and CDR2 YNNKEL (reference sequence). CDR3 in DNA: TGTGCCAGCAGCGTAGGAGCGGGACGATTTACCTACGAGCAGTACTTC. Encoded protein: CASSVGAGRFTYEQYF.

The chain links TRBV7-3 to TRBJ2-1, with 7 positions matching TRBD2. The CDR3 sequence is 16 residues long. Germline V CDR1 and CDR2: SGHTA, FQGTGA. The V and J ends lost 1 base and 10 bases, in that order; junction bases with no gene match: 13. The CDR3 nucleotides are TGTGCCAGCAGCTTAAGGCTAGCGGCGCTTGCAGGAGAGCAGTTCTTC. Translating gives CASSLRLAALAGEQFF.

The chain employs TRBV2 and TRBJ2-6; 8 bases are a match to TRBD2. The CDR3 extends over 14 amino acids. Germline V gene data show CDR1 as SNHLY and CDR2 as FYNNEI. V lost 5 bases, J lost 8 bases, and 5 bases stayed unmatched. The CDR3: CASSFSGRSNVLTF. In DNA form, the CDR3 reads TGTGCCAGCAGTTTCAGCGGGAGATCCAACGTCCTGACTTTC.

Written as DNA, the CDR3 is TGTGCCAGCAGTGATTCGGATACGCAGTATTTT. The encoded protein is CASSDSDTQYF. The chain links TRBV2 to TRBJ2-3; D unclear. Trimming removed 3 bases at V and 6 bases at J, with 4 bases between. The germline V gene has CDR1 SNHLY and CDR2 FYNNEI. The CDR3 loop spans 11 amino acids. Using reference TRBV2 and TRBJ2-3 for the parts outside the CDR3, the full variable domain is EPEVTQTPSHQVTQMGQEVILRCVPISNHLYFYWYRQILGQKVEFLVSFYNNEISEKSEIFDDQFSVERPDGSNFTLKIRSTKLEDSAMYFCASSDSDTQYFGPGTRLTVL.

This chain uses TRBV5-1 with TRBJ1-1; D is possibly TRBD1 (5 bases). Trimming removed 7 bases from V and 4 bases from J, with 11 bases in between. The CDR3 runs 12 residues. CDR1 is SGHRS, CDR2 YFSETQ, per germline. Written as DNA, the CDR3 is TGCGCCAGCGGGGAGGGACTCACTGAAGCTTTCTTT. This sequence encodes CASGEGLTEAFF. Supplemented by reference TRBV5-1 and TRBJ1-1, the full variable domain reads KAGVTQTPRYLIKTRGQQVTLSCSPISGHRSVSWYQQTPGQGLQFLFEYFSETQRNKGNFPGRFSGRQFSNSRSEMNVSTLELGDSALYLCASGEGLTEAFFGQGTRLTVV.

The CDR3 DNA reads as TGTGCCAGCACCGGGGAGCTTGAGCAGTTCTTC. This encodes CASTGELEQFF. The chain joins TRBV2 to TRBJ2-1; D might be TRBD2 (5 bases). CDR3 size: 11 residues. V was shortened by 7 bases and J by 9 bases, with 10 bases between the two germline ends. Germline V gene sequence: CDR1 SNHLY, CDR2 FYNNEI. The entire variable domain, with the rest obtained from reference TRBV2 and TRBJ2-1, is as follows: EPEVTQTPSHQVTQMGQEVILRCVPISNHLYFYWYRQILGQKVEFLVSFYNNEISEKSEIFDDQFSVERPDGSNFTLKIRSTKLEDSAMYFCASTGELEQFFGPGTRLTVL.

This clone was recorded only once. This chain joins TRBV2 and TRBJ2-3; 11 bases line up with TRBD1. Germline V lookup: CDR1 SNHLY, CDR2 FYNNEI. J was trimmed by 4 bases and V by 7 bases; bases with no gene match: 4. CDR3 size: 14 residues. Written as DNA, the CDR3 is TGTGCCAGCACCCCGGGACAGGGGGCAGATACGCAGTATTTT. Protein sequence: CASTPGQGADTQYF. Full variable domain (remainder filled in from reference TRBV2 and TRBJ2-3): EPEVTQTPSHQVTQMGQEVILRCVPISNHLYFYWYRQILGQKVEFLVSFYNNEISEKSEIFDDQFSVERPDGSNFTLKIRSTKLEDSAMYFCASTPGQGADTQYFGPGTRLTVL.

This clone was seen a handful of times. The CDR3 coding sequence is TGTGCCAGCAGCTTAGATGGCGACAGGCCTAACTATGGCTACACCTTC. This codes for CASSLDGDRPNYGYTF. The chain links TRBV7-6 to TRBJ1-2, with a weak D call TRBD1 (6 bases). Trimming took 1 base from V and 0 from J, leaving 12 bases between them. The CDR3 runs 16 residues. The V gene's germline CDR1 is SGHVS and CDR2 FNYEAQ.

The J gene is TRBJ2-7, the V gene TRBV5-4, with TRBD2 matching 7 bases. V dropped 0 bases and J dropped 2; count of bases not matched to a gene: 14. The germline V gene encodes CDR1 SGHNT and CDR2 YYREEE (reference sequence). This CDR3 contains 18 residues. CDR3 sequence: CASSLVGGSPFATYEQYF. CDR3 sequence (DNA): TGTGCCAGCAGCTTGGTGGGCGGGAGCCCCTTTGCGACCTACGAGCAGTACTTC.

The chain links TRBV4-1 to TRBJ2-7; D might be TRBD2 (6 bases). The CDR3 consists of 14 residues. The V end was cut by 1 base, the J end by 5 bases, with 12 bases between. From germline, CDR1 is MGHRA and CDR2 YSYEKL. CDR3 DNA: TGCGCCAGCAGCCAAGGGCTAGCGAGCGACGAGCAGTACTTC. It is translated as CASSQGLASDEQYF.

The rearrangement links TRBV2 to TRBJ2-3; possible D gene TRBD2, 6 bases. The CDR3 totals 15 residues. The ends were cut back, 7 bases at V and 4 bases at J, with 18 bases in the middle. Germline CDR1 is SNHLY and CDR2 is FYNNEI. CDR3 residues: CASISVGSYADTQYF. As DNA, the CDR3 is TGTGCCAGCATATCGGTCGGGAGTTACGCAGATACGCAGTATTTT.

The chain couples TRBV18 to TRBJ2-5, with a weak D call TRBD1 (7 bases). V was pared by 5 bases and J by 4 bases, with 17 bases between. This CDR3 is built from 15 residues. CDR1 and CDR2 (germline): KGHSH, LQKENI. CDR3 sequence reads: CASSSTGQGGETQYF. The CDR3 nucleotides read TGTGCCAGCTCATCCACTGGCCAGGGGGGAGAGACCCAGTACTTC.

V is TRBV29-1 and J is TRBJ1-2; 7 positions match TRBD1. V was pared by 5 bases and J by 8 bases, with 2 bases of the junction left unmatched. Germline values: CDR1 SQVTM, CDR2 ANQGSEA. The CDR3 extends over 10 amino acids. The CDR3 DNA reads as TGCAGCGTTACAGGGGAAGGCTACACCTTC. It is translated as CSVTGEGYTF.

With respect to this clone: At one end the junction does not follow the germline gene, possibly because of a read error. The gene calls are TRBV7-7 and TRBJ2-1, with TRBD1 identical over 9 bases. The CDR3 is 15 residues long. Germline CDR1 is SSHAT and CDR2 is FNYEAQ (reference sequence). The CDR3 DNA is TGTGCTAGCAGCCTGGGACAGGGTATAAGGAATGAGCAGTTCTTC. Its translation is CASSLGQGIRNEQFF.

The J gene is TRBJ1-1, the V gene TRBV19; no reliable D call. The germline V and J ends were trimmed by 3 bases and 1 base, with 9 bases remaining between them. This CDR3 is built from 14 residues. CDR1 and CDR2 (germline): LNHDA, SQIVND (reference sequence). CDR3 bases: TGTGCCAGTAGTATCCTTCCCTCGAACACTGAAGCTTTCTTT. Protein sequence: CASSILPSNTEAFF.